This T cell receptor beta chain was observed in a study of blood T cell repertoires in COVID-19 (dated by TCRdb to 2020 to 2022). About the full investigation: Samples from collaborators originated in the United States, Italy and Spain and spanned both the acute and convalescent phases of COVID-19. The prospective study material was composed of cDNA or gDNA derived from T cells, B-cell-depleted T cells, or PBMCs. The samples were drawn from two sources: the first 160 participants of the ongoing ImmuneRACE study, and over 950 subjects contributed by 6 global collaborators. A de-identified subject ID, COVID-19 status, age in years and sex were almost always included in the sample metadata. Deeply sampled blood TCRbeta repertoires from subjects exposed to, actively infected with, or recovered from COVID-19 were included in the dataset. The repertoires were made available in a free public database intended to serve as a resource for research on the immune response to SARS-CoV-2. Where available, HLA class I and class II types were taken from metadata supplied by the sample provider and were not determined by assay-based typing.

What the work shows at the level of the full study, not this receptor alone: The amount of clinical and demographic metadata varied by source and participant and was provided uncurated.

TCRbeta CDR3 regions were amplified from genomic DNA using the immunoSEQ Assay, a bias-controlled multiplex PCR. In the paper's pipeline: The number of nucleated cells in each sample was estimated by amplification of reference gene primers within the assay. To quantify the absolute abundance of each unique TCRbeta CDR3 rearrangement, sequence reads were collapsed and filtered. Productive Simpson clonality was computed per sample as the square root of Simpson's diversity index over productive rearrangements. Held by TCRdb, this immuneACCESS table contains in-frame sequences only and omits some clones. Under half of the omission traces to an unresolved V gene where checked; the cause of the rest is unknown. V and J calls and clone size are as listed in that table; D and trimming were resolved from the DNA. The sample table lists over 150,000 clones, under 85% of them with a count of one. The ten largest account for 2.8% of the sample.

Each collaborating institution followed its own protocols to collect whole blood in K2EDTA tubes. For TCRbeta analysis, collaborators shipped samples in one of three forms: frozen whole blood, isolated PBMCs, or DNA extracted from either of those sample types. Trimming at the junction amounts to 3 bases on V and 8 bases on J, and the germline ends lie 9 bases apart. Via the germline V gene, CDR1 is MNHEY and CDR2 SVGEGT. The CDR3 spans 12 residues, from the cysteine through the phenylalanine. Solely the CDR3 DNA is kept, with 36 bases framed from the first base. This clone occurred once. Its antigen target is currently unknown. Base qualities were left out, and no much larger clone turns up one base away.

Material for sequencing was peripheral blood. This TCR was sampled from a man in his 70s with acute or convalescent COVID-19. The V and J segments used are TRBV6-2 or TRBV6-3 and TRBJ2-3; a weak D assignment points to TRBD1 (7 bases agree). The DNA is as follows: TGTGCCAGCAGTTATCAGGGGGGTACGCAGTATTTT. It is translated as CASSYQGGTQYF.